The T cell receptor beta chain under discussion was sequenced for a study of cytomegalovirus exposure and HLA in healthy donors. General observations from the study: The authors confirmed in vitro that a few CMV-associated chains were specific for CMV antigens. According to the study, approximately 150 TCR beta chains were cytomegalovirus-associated. Within the approximately 120 validation repertoires, first-cohort TCR clusters tended to co-occur, according to a later analysis.

Here immunoSEQ multiplex PCR was the method, and the copy in TCRdb shows in-frame clones only, minus some. In the table there are about 82,000 clones, 90% to 95% of which are singletons. As for this clone: Its matching antigen is unknown.

The sample consisted of PBMCs. The clonotype was recovered from a young man in good health and CMV-seronegative.

In DNA, the CDR3 is TGTGCCAGCAGTTCCCAAGACAGGGGCCCAGAGACCCAGTACTTC. This encodes CASSSQDRGPETQYF. The chain recombines TRBV28 with TRBJ2-5, with 8 bases fitting TRBD1. The trim removed 4 bases at V and 4 bases at J, leaving 8 bases unmatched. The V gene's germline CDR1 is MDHEN and CDR2 SYDVKM. This CDR3 has 15 residues.